These 14 T cell receptor beta chains originate from one sample sequenced in a study of blood T cell repertoires in COVID-19. Some clones are missing from TCRdb's copy, which holds only in-frame ones; the method was immunoSEQ multiplex PCR. The sample holds 45,000 or so clones, roughly nine tenths seen once. What was sequenced was peripheral blood. The receptors were sampled from a man aged 40-49 years with active COVID-19.

The rearrangement joins TRBV27 to TRBJ2-7; 16 bases match TRBD2. In germline, CDR1 is MNHEY, CDR2 SMNVEV (reference sequence). V trimming: 6 bases; J trimming: 5 bases; junction bases outside the gene matches: 4. The CDR3 is made up of 15 amino acids. The CDR3 DNA reads TGTGCCAGCAGCCCCGGGACTAGCGGGAGGGACGAGCAGTACTTC. It specifies CASSPGTSGRDEQYF.

CDR3 amino acids: CAIGIGSGGETDTQYF. The CDR3 DNA is TGTGCCATCGGGATCGGGAGTGGAGGTGAGACAGATACGCAGTATTTT. The chain carries TRBV10-3 and TRBJ2-3; weak D call: TRBD2 (6 bases). The V end lost 8 bases, the J end lost 3 bases, and 21 bases lay between the germline ends. Germline V gene data show CDR1 as ENHRY and CDR2 as SYGVKD. This CDR3 is 16 amino acids long.

The DNA for the CDR3 is TGTGCCACCGGAGTGAAGGGCAGGGGCAACACCGGGGAGCTGTTTTTT. Protein: CATGVKGRGNTGELFF. The rearrangement links TRBV24-1 to TRBJ2-2; D may be TRBD1 (6 bases). The germline V gene encodes CDR1 KGHDR and CDR2 SFDVKD. Trimming took off 9 bases at V and 2 bases at J, with 18 bases between the two ends. The CDR3 is 16 amino acids.

V gene TRBV10-2 combines with J gene TRBJ2-1; D ambiguous. This CDR3 comprises 13 residues. Trimming cost V 7 bases and J 8 bases, with 15 bases left between them. The germline V gene has CDR1 WSHSY and CDR2 SAAADI. The CDR3 protein is CASNMVRRDEQFF. Written as DNA, the CDR3 is TGCGCCAGCAATATGGTCCGTCGGGATGAGCAGTTCTTC.

The chain couples TRBV19 to TRBJ2-7; 7 bases are a match to TRBD2. This CDR3 contains 14 residues. V was pared by 5 bases and J by 0 bases, with 4 bases of the junction left unmatched. Germline CDR1 and CDR2: LNHDA and SQIVND (reference sequence). The CDR3 region is CASSPSGISYEQYF. CDR3 coding DNA: TGTGCCAGTAGTCCTAGCGGTATCTCCTACGAGCAGTACTTC.

The DNA for the CDR3 is TGTGCCAGCTCACCAGTCCTCAGGGCCGCGGAGTATGGCTACACCTTC. This codes for CASSPVLRAAEYGYTF. The rearrangement joins TRBV18 to TRBJ1-2; the D gene is possibly TRBD1 (5 bases). CDR3 length: 16 residues. The V gene's germline CDR1 is KGHSH and CDR2 LQKENI. Trimming shortened V by 2 bases and J by 5 bases, and 18 bases separated the two germline ends. Variable domain in full (rest from reference TRBV18 and TRBJ1-2): NAGVMQNPRHLVRRRGQEARLRCSPMKGHSHVYWYRQLPEEGLKFMVYLQKENIIDESGMPKERFSAEFPKEGPSILRIQQVVRGDSAAYFCASSPVLRAAEYGYTFGSGTRLTVV.

V and J are TRBV5-6 and TRBJ1-1; 7 nucleotides line up with TRBD1. V lost 5 bases to trimming and J lost 4 bases; unmatched junction nucleotides: 5. This CDR3 has 13 residues. Germline CDR1 is SGHDT and CDR2 is YYEEEE. CDR3: CASRLPGGTEAFF. CDR3 nucleotide sequence: TGTGCCAGCAGATTACCAGGGGGCACTGAAGCTTTCTTT. The full variable domain, its missing parts supplied by reference TRBV5-6 and TRBJ1-1, is DAGVTQSPTHLIKTRGQQVTLRCSPKSGHDTVSWYQQALGQGPQFIFQYYEEEERQRGNFPDRFSGHQFPNYSSELNVNALLLGDSALYLCASRLPGGTEAFFGQGTRLTVV.

This clone was recorded a few times. The chain couples TRBV6-5 to TRBJ2-2, with 7 positions matching TRBD2. CDR1 is MNHEY, CDR2 SVGAGI, per germline. J gave up 6 bases and V 11 bases, and 6 bases lay outside the gene matches. The CDR3 spans 12 residues. The CDR3 loop reads CAVQGGPGELFF. As DNA, the CDR3 is TGTGCCGTCCAGGGAGGGCCCGGGGAGCTGTTTTTT.

The gene calls are TRBV14 and TRBJ1-5; unclear D gene. The CDR3 has 16 amino acids. Trimming took 1 base from V and 0 from J, leaving 10 bases between them. Germline lookup yields CDR1 SGHDN and CDR2 FVKESK. The CDR3 reads CASSQGPPYSNQPQHF. CDR3 nucleotides: TGTGCCAGCAGCCAAGGTCCCCCCTATAGCAATCAGCCCCAGCATTTT.

Concerning this clone itself: In the same sample, other DNA sequences code for this CDR3. The chain has TRBV10-2 and TRBJ2-1; 11 bases match TRBD2. This CDR3 is built from 15 residues. Germline-derived CDR1 and CDR2 are WSHSY and SAAADI. V dropped 3 bases and J dropped 7; count of bases not matched to a gene: 5. Here the CDR3 reads CASSESLAGGNEQFF. The CDR3 DNA reads as TGCGCCAGCAGTGAAAGCCTAGCGGGAGGTAATGAGCAGTTCTTC.

The chain employs TRBV19 and TRBJ2-3; 7 bases map to TRBD2. With V trimmed by 4 bases and J by 1 base, 5 bases remained unmatched. The CDR3 spans 15 residues. Per the germline V gene, CDR1 is LNHDA and CDR2 is SQIVND (reference sequence). CDR3: CASSSTSEGTDTQYF. The CDR3 DNA sequence: TGTGCCAGTAGTAGTACTAGCGAAGGCACAGATACGCAGTATTTT.

V gene TRBV19 combines with J gene TRBJ1-5, with D possibly TRBD1 on 6 matching bases. CDR1 and CDR2 from the germline V gene are LNHDA and SQIVND (reference sequence). The V and J ends lost 4 bases and 4 bases respectively, with 17 bases between them. This CDR3 comprises 16 residues. This chain's CDR3 is CASSNPGQYGNQPQHF. The CDR3 DNA follows: TGTGCCAGTAGTAACCCGGGACAATATGGAAATCAGCCCCAGCATTTT.

The chain is built from TRBV5-1 and TRBJ1-1; the match to TRBD1 covers 7 bases. This CDR3 is 16 amino acids long. The germline V gene encodes CDR1 SGHRS and CDR2 YFSETQ. Trimming removed 4 bases from V and 3 bases from J; junction bases left unmatched: 12. CDR3 sequence (DNA): TGCGCCAGCAGCCTAAATACCGGGACAGCTCACACTGAAGCTTTCTTT. Protein: CASSLNTGTAHTEAFF.

The V call is TRBV6-5, the J call TRBJ1-4; D perhaps matches TRBD1 (5 bases). Germline-derived CDR1 and CDR2 are MNHEY and SVGAGI. V lost 6 bases and J 0 bases, leaving 11 bases between the germline ends. The CDR3 sequence is 15 residues long. CDR3 sequence: CASRPRQTTNEKLFF. The CDR3 coding sequence is TGTGCCAGCAGACCCCGACAGACAACTAATGAAAAACTGTTTTTT.